This entry lists 20 T cell receptor beta chains sequenced from one sample in a study of blood T cell repertoires in COVID-19. Assay used: immunoSEQ multiplex PCR; TCRdb lists only in-frame clones, some missing. Of about 160,000 clones in the sample, around 85% are singletons; the top ten hold less than 3.5%. Sequenced material: peripheral blood. Receptor source: a human donor with acute or convalescent COVID-19. The donor label of this sample is uncertain.

The chain combines TRBV4-2 with TRBJ1-2; D call uncertain. Trimming pared 3 bases from V and 5 bases from J, leaving 16 bases between. Germline values: CDR1 LGHNA, CDR2 YNFKEQ. The CDR3 length is 15 residues. DNA for the CDR3: TGTGCCAGCAGCCAGCGTCCTATTCCGGGGTATGGCTACACCTTC. Translating gives CASSQRPIPGYGYTF.

The V gene is TRBV27, the J gene TRBJ2-7, with TRBD2 as a possible D gene (6 bases). V was pared by 6 bases and J by 6 bases, with 21 bases between. The CDR3 consists of 15 residues. Germline loops: CDR1 MNHEY, CDR2 SMNVEV (reference sequence). The CDR3 region is CASSLGRIRRGEQYF. CDR3 DNA: TGTGCCAGCAGCCTAGGACGCATAAGGAGGGGCGAGCAGTACTTC.

This clone occurred a few times. This chain uses TRBV14 with TRBJ2-1; perhaps TRBD1 as D (6 bases). The CDR3 consists of 14 residues. V was clipped by 4 bases and J by 7 bases, with 14 bases between them. Germline V gene data show CDR1 as SGHDN and CDR2 as FVKESK. The DNA of the CDR3 is TGTGCCAGCAGCCGGGGCAGGGGATGGAATGAGCAGTTCTTC. This translates into CASSRGRGWNEQFF. Together with reference TRBV14 and TRBJ2-1, the CDR3 gives the full variable domain: EAGVTQFPSHSVIEKGQTVTLRCDPISGHDNLYWYRRVMGKEIKFLLHFVKESKQDESGMPNNRFLAERTGGTYSTLKVQPAELEDSGVYFCASSRGRGWNEQFFGPGTRLTVL.

The chain recombines TRBV30 with TRBJ1-2; maybe TRBD1 (6 bases). The CDR3 is 14 amino acids. V lost 3 bases and J lost 3, with 14 bases in between. Germline V CDR1 and CDR2: GTSNPN, SVGIG (reference sequence). The CDR3 DNA is TGTGCCTGGAGGGGGGGGGCGCAGGACTATGGCTACACCTTC. This sequence encodes CAWRGGAQDYGYTF.

This rearrangement joins TRBV18 to TRBJ1-5, with D unresolved. This CDR3 is built from 16 residues. V was pared by 4 bases and J by 0 bases, with 13 bases between. Germline CDR1 is KGHSH and CDR2 is LQKENI. CDR3 sequence (DNA): TGTGCCAGCTCACTGAGTAGCCCCAATAGCAATCAGCCCCAGCATTTT. Translation gives CASSLSSPNSNQPQHF.

The table lists this clone with a few counts. The rearrangement links TRBV10-3 to TRBJ2-1, with D possibly being TRBD2 (7 bases). The CDR3 covers 17 residues. The V and J ends lost 0 bases and 5 bases respectively, with 17 bases between them. Germline V gives CDR1 ENHRY, CDR2 SYGVKD. The CDR3: CAISESGRGAKDNEQFF. CDR3 DNA: TGTGCCATCAGTGAGTCAGGACGGGGGGCGAAAGACAATGAGCAGTTCTTC.

J is TRBJ1-2 and V is TRBV7-3, with 8 nucleotides matching TRBD1. V lost 4 bases, J lost 7 bases, and 5 bases stayed unmatched. The CDR3 totals 13 residues. CDR1 is SGHTA, CDR2 FQGTGA, per germline. Here the CDR3 DNA reads TGTGCCAGCAGCTCGCGGACAGGGACTGGCTACACCTTC. It encodes CASSSRTGTGYTF.

The rearrangement links TRBV4-1 to TRBJ1-1; 8 bases align to TRBD1. Germline V lookup: CDR1 MGHRA, CDR2 YSYEKL. This CDR3 region has 17 residues. V lost 1 base, J lost 4 bases, and 11 bases stayed unmatched. In DNA, the CDR3 is TGCGCCAGCAGCCAAGGTTCAGGGGGCAGATTTGTCACTGAAGCTTTCTTT. The encoded protein is CASSQGSGGRFVTEAFF.

This clone was detected only once. The rearrangement links TRBV5-1 to TRBJ2-7; TRBD1 is a possible D gene (5 bases). The CDR3 has 16 amino acids. Germline assignment: CDR1 SGHRS and CDR2 YFSETQ. The V and J ends lost 3 bases and 1 base respectively, with 17 bases between them. The CDR3 loop reads CASSSGSRDGSYEQYF. CDR3 nucleotides: TGCGCCAGCAGCTCTGGAAGCAGGGATGGGTCCTACGAGCAGTACTTC. Complete variable domain (other parts from reference TRBV5-1 and TRBJ2-7): KAGVTQTPRYLIKTRGQQVTLSCSPISGHRSVSWYQQTPGQGLQFLFEYFSETQRNKGNFPGRFSGRQFSNSRSEMNVSTLELGDSALYLCASSSGSRDGSYEQYFGPGTRLTVT.

This clone was counted a few times. V usage is TRBV5-1 and J usage is TRBJ2-7; 8 nucleotides agree with TRBD2. Germline V lookup: CDR1 SGHRS, CDR2 YFSETQ. This CDR3 region has 16 residues. Trimming took 0 bases from V and 7 from J; bases not matched to a gene: 12. The CDR3 sequence: CASSLVVGGGPSEQYF. The CDR3 DNA sequence: TGCGCCAGCAGCTTGGTCGTAGGCGGGGGGCCCTCGGAGCAGTACTTC.

With respect to this clone: Other nucleotide sequences in the sample specify the same CDR3. The chain links TRBV5-1 to TRBJ1-1; no definite D call. The CDR3 length is 14 residues. Germline V gene data show CDR1 as SGHRS and CDR2 as YFSETQ. V was trimmed by 2 bases and J by 1 base, leaving 9 bases between them. CDR3 DNA sequence: TGCGCCAGCAGCTTCGTCGGGGAGAACACTGAAGCTTTCTTT. Translation gives CASSFVGENTEAFF.

The chain combines TRBV18 with TRBJ1-1; no clear D gene. The CDR3 totals 15 residues. Trimming stripped 2 bases from V and 0 bases from J, with 10 bases between. Per the germline V gene, CDR1 is KGHSH and CDR2 is LQKENI. The CDR3 spells CASSPYEKMNTEAFF. CDR3 in DNA: TGTGCCAGCTCACCATACGAGAAAATGAACACTGAAGCTTTCTTT.

The chain has TRBV5-6 and TRBJ1-2; D perhaps matches TRBD1 (6 bases). CDR3 length: 13 amino acids. Germline-derived CDR1 and CDR2 are SGHDT and YYEEEE. V was trimmed by 4 bases and J by 4 bases, leaving 11 bases between them. The CDR3 coding sequence is TGTGCCAGCAGCCCGGACAGCGGCTATGGCTACACCTTC. This gives the protein CASSPDSGYGYTF.

The chain couples TRBV6-5 to TRBJ2-2, with unresolved D. The CDR3 is 14 residues long. Germline V gene data show CDR1 as MNHEY and CDR2 as SVGAGI. V lost 7 bases, J lost 0 bases, and 9 bases lay in between. CDR3 sequence reads: CASTIGANTGELFF. In nucleotides, the CDR3 is TGTGCCAGCACGATCGGTGCGAACACCGGGGAGCTGTTTTTT.

The chain combines TRBV7-2 with TRBJ1-1; perhaps TRBD1 as D (5 bases). Germline CDR1 reads SGHTA; CDR2 reads FQGNSA. V was shortened by 0 bases and J by 4 bases, with 12 bases between the two germline ends. CDR3 length: 15 amino acids. CDR3 coding DNA: TGTGCCAGCAGCTTAGCCCCAGGGCTGGGCACTGAAGCTTTCTTT. It codes for CASSLAPGLGTEAFF.

J is TRBJ2-7 and V is TRBV11-2; D remains ambiguous. Germline V lookup: CDR1 SGHAT, CDR2 FQNNGV. V lost 2 bases to trimming and J lost 5 bases, with 7 bases between them. The CDR3 loop spans 12 amino acids. The DNA of the CDR3 is TGTGCCAGCAGCTTAAACAGTAACGAGCAGTACTTC. It encodes CASSLNSNEQYF.

V gene TRBV27 combines with J gene TRBJ2-7, with 7 bases that match TRBD1. Trimming took 6 bases from V and 1 from J; bases not matched to a gene: 6. Germline V gives CDR1 MNHEY, CDR2 SMNVEV (reference sequence). CDR3 length: 14 residues. The CDR3 region has the DNA TGTGCCAGCAGCTCCCCGGGACAGTCCTACGAGCAGTACTTC. Translated, it gives CASSSPGQSYEQYF.

The CDR3, as DNA: TGTGCCAGCAGCCTACTGAGGGGGTACCAAGAGACCCAGTACTTC. Amino acids: CASSLLRGYQETQYF. V and J are TRBV11-2 and TRBJ2-5; tentatively, D is TRBD1 (6 bases). The CDR3 is 15 residues long. Germline loops: CDR1 SGHAT, CDR2 FQNNGV. V was cut by 5 bases and J by 0 bases, with 13 bases left in between.

The rearrangement uses TRBV3-1 (or the pseudogene TRBV3-2) and TRBJ2-3, with TRBD2 matching over 12 bases. The CDR3 loop spans 20 amino acids. V lost 2 bases and J lost 6; bases outside the gene matches: 18. Per the germline V gene, CDR1 is LGHDT and CDR2 is YNNKEL (reference sequence). CDR3 in amino acids: CASSQKALLAGGDGRDTQYF. The CDR3 nucleotides are TGTGCCAGCAGCCAAAAGGCCCTACTAGCGGGGGGCGACGGTCGGGATACGCAGTATTTT.

This rearrangement joins TRBV3-1 (or the pseudogene TRBV3-2) to TRBJ2-7, with 11 bases aligning to TRBD1. In germline, CDR1 is LGHDT, CDR2 YNNKEL (reference sequence). The CDR3 is 16 amino acids. With 2 bases clipped from V and 6 bases from J, the junction kept 9 bases outside the gene matches. In DNA, the CDR3 is TGTGCCAGCAGCCAACTTCGTGGACAGGGGGCGGGCGAGCAGTACTTC. It specifies CASSQLRGQGAGEQYF.